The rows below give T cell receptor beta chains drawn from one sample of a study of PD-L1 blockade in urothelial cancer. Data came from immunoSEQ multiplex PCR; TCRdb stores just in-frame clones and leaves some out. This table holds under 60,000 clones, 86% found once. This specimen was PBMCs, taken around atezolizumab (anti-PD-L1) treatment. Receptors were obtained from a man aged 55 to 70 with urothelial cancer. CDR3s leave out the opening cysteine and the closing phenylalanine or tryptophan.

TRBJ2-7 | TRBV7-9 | ASSSTGIHEQY
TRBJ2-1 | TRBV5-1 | ASSLSLAGGLNEQF
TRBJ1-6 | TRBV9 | ASSATGAGSPLH
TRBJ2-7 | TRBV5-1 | ASRVQEPYEQY
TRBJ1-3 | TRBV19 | ASSIGRGSGNTIY
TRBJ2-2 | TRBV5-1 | ATTIGTTNTGELF
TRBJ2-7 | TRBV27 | ASSEGPGISYEQY
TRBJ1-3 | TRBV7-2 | ASSLSSGNSGNTIY
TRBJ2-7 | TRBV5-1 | ASSLPVGGRTYEQY
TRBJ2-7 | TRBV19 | ASRASSYEQY
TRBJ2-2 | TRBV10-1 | ASSRDRSTGELF
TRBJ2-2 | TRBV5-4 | ASSIGLAANTGELF
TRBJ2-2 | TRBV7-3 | ASSFRGDSRINTGELF
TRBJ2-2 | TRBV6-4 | ASSDSIRVTDRHANTGELF
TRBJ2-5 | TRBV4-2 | ASSHGRGGGDFPETQY
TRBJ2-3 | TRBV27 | ASSIGTGRTDTQY
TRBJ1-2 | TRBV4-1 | ASSQGQGAATNYGYT
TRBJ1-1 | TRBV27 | ASSLWWTKGTEAF
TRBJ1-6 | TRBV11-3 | ASSTGTDGSLH
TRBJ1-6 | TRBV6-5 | ASSRGQGYVSPLH
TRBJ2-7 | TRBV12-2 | ASRFSGGGYEQY
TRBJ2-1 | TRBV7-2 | ASSSGLAGRYNEQF
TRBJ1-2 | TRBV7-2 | ASSRSGGSSYGYT
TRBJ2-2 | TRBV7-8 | ASSYRGLNTGELF
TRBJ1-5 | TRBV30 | AWSATPQGTLSNQPQH
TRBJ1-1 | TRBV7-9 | ASSLESRTEAF
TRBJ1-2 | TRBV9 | ASSLIGQSDLEGYT